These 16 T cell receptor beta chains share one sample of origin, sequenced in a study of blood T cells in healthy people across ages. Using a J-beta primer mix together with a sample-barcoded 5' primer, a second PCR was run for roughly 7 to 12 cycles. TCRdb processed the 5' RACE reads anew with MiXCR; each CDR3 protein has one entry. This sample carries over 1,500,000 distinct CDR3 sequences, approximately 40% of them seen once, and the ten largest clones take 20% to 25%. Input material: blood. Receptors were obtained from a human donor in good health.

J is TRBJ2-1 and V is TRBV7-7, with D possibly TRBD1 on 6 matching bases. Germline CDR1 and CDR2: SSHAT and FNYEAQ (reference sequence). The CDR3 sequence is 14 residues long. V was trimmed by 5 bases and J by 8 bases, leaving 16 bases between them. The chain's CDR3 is CASSRDKGQDEQFF. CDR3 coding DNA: TGTGCCAGCAGCCGGGACAAAGGGCAGGATGAGCAGTTCTTC.

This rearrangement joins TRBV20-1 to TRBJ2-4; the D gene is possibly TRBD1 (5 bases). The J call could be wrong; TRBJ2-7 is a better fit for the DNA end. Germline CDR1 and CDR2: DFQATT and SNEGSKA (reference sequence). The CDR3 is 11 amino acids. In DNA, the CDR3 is TGCAGTGCTGCCAGGGTGTACGAGCAGTACTTC. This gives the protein CSAARVYEQYF.

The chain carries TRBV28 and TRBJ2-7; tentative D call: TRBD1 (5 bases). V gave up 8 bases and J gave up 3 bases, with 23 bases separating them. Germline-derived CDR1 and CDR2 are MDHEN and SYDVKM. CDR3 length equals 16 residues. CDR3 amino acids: CASLTPGTGRGYEQYF. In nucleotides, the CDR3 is TGTGCCAGCTTAACCCCAGGAACAGGCAGAGGCTACGAGCAGTACTTC. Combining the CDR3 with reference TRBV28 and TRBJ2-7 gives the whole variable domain DVKVTQSSRYLVKRTGEKVFLECVQDMDHENMFWYRQDPGLGLRLIYFSYDVKMKEKGDIPEGYSVSREKKERFSLILESASTNQTSMYLCASLTPGTGRGYEQYFGPGTRLTVT.

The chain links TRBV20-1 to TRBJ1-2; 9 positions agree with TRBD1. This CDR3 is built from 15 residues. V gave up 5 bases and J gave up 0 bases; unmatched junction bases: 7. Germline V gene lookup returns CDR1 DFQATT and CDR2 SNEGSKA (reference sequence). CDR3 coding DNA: TGCAGTGCTCCCGGAGGGACAGGGTCTAACTATGGCTACACCTTC. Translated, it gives CSAPGGTGSNYGYTF.

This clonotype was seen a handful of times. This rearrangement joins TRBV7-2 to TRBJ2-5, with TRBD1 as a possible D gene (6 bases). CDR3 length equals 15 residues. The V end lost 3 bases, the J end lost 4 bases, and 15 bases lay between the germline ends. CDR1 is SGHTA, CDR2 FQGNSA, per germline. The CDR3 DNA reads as TGTGCCAGCAGCTTTACCGAGGGGGATGGAGAGACCCAGTACTTC. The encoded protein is CASSFTEGDGETQYF.

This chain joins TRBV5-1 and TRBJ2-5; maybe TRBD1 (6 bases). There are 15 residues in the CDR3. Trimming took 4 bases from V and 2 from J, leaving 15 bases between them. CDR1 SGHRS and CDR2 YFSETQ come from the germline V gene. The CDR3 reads CASSAFRGDQETQYF. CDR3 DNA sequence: TGCGCCAGCAGCGCGTTCAGGGGAGATCAAGAGACCCAGTACTTC.

The CDR3 loop is CASSWYRGNEQYF. As DNA, the CDR3 is TGTGCCAGCAGCTGGTACAGGGGAAATGAGCAGTACTTC. The V and J genes are TRBV7-9 and TRBJ2-1; TRBD1 matches 7 bases. The J call could be wrong; TRBJ2-7 is a better fit for the DNA end. Germline V CDR1 and CDR2: SEHNR, FQNEAQ (reference sequence). CDR3 size: 13 residues.

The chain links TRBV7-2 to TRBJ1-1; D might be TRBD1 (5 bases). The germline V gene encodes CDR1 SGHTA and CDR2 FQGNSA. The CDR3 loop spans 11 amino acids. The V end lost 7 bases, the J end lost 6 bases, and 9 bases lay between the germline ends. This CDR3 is CASNYRSEAFF. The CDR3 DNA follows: TGTGCCAGCAACTACAGGTCTGAAGCTTTCTTT.

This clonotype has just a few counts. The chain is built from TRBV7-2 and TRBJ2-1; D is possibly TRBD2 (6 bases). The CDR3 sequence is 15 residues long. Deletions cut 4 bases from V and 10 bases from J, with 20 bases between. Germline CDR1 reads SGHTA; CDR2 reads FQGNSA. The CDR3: CASSYLLAGSGEQFF. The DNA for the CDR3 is TGTGCCAGCAGCTATTTACTGGCGGGGTCGGGAGAGCAGTTCTTC.

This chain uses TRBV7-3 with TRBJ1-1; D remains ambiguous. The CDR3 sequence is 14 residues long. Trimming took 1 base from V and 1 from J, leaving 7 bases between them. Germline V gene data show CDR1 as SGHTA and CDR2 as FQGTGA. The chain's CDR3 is CASSLISENTEAFF. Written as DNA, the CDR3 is TGTGCCAGCAGCTTAATATCAGAGAACACTGAAGCTTTCTTT.

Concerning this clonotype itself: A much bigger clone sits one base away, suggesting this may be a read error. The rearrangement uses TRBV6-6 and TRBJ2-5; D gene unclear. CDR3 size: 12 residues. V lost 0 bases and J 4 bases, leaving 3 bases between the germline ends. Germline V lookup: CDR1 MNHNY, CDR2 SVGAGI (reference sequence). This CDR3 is CASSYSIETQYF. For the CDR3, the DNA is TGTGCCAGCAGTTACTCGATAGAGACCCAGTACTTC.

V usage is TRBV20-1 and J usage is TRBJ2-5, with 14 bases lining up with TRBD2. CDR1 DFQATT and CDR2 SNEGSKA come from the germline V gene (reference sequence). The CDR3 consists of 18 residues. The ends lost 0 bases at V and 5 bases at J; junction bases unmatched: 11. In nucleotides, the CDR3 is TGCAGTGCTAGAGATCGACTAGCGGGGGGGCTCCCGTGGGAGACCCAGTACTTC. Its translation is CSARDRLAGGLPWETQYF.

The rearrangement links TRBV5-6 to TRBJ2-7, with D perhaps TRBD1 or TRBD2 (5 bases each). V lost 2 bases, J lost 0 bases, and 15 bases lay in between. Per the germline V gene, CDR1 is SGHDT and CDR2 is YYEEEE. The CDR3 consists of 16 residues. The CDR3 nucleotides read TGTGCCAGCAGCTTTATCGGGACGGAAAGCTCCTACGAGCAGTACTTC. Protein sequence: CASSFIGTESSYEQYF.

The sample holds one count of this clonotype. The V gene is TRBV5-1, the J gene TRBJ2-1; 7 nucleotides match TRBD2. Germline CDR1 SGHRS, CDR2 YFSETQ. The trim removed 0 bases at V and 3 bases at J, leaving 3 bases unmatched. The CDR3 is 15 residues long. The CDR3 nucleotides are TGCGCCAGCAGCTTGGCCGCTAGCGGCTACAATGAGCAGTTCTTC. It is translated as CASSLAASGYNEQFF.

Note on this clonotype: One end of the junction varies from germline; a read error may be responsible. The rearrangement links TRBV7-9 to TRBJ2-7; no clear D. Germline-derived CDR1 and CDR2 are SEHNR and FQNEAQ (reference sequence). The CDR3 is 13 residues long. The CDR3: CASSPRTHCEQYF. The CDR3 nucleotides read TGCGCCAGCAGCCCCCGCACACACTGCGAGCAGTACTTC.

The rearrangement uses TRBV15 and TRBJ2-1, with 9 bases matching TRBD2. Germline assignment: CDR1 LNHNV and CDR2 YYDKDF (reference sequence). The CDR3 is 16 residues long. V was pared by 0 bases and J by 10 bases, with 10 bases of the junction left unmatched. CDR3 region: CATSRDSASGAGEQFF. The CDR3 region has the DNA TGTGCCACCAGCAGAGATTCGGCTAGCGGGGCGGGGGAGCAGTTCTTC.